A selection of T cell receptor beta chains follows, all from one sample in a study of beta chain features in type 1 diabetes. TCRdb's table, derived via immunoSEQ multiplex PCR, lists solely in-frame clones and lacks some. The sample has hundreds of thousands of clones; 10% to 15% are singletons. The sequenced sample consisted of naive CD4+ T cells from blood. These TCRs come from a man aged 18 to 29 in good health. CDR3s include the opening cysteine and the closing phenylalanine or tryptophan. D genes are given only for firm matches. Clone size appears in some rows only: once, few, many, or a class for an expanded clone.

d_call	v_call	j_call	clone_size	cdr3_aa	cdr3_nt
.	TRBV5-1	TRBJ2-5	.	CASSLAGSKQETQYF	TGCGCCAGCAGCTTAGCCGGGAGCAAACAAGAGACCCAGTACTTC
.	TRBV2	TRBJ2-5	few	CASSRFRGGGETQYF	TGTGCCAGCAGCCGATTCAGGGGTGGTGGAGAGACCCAGTACTTC
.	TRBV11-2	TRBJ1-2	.	CASSSMGLRHYGYTF	TGTGCCAGCAGCTCTATGGGCCTTCGGCACTATGGCTACACCTTC
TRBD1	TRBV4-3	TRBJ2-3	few	CASSQDQTGGRDTQYF	TGCGCCAGCAGCCAAGATCAGACAGGGGGCCGAGATACGCAGTATTTT
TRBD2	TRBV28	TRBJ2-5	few	CASTWTSGRPETQYF	TGTGCCAGCACCTGGACTAGCGGGAGACCGGAGACCCAGTACTTC
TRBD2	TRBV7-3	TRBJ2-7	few	CASSLELTSGIYEQYF	TGTGCCAGCAGCTTAGAACTTACTAGCGGAATTTACGAGCAGTACTTC
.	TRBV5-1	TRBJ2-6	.	CASSLPDTGANVLTF	TGCGCCAGCAGCTTACCCGACACTGGGGCCAACGTCCTGACTTTC
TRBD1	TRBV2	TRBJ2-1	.	CASSGTGFGYNEQFF	TGTGCCAGCAGTGGGACAGGGTTCGGTTACAATGAGCAGTTCTTC
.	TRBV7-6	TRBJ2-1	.	CASSVQYYNEQFF	TGTGCCAGCAGCGTACAGTACTACAATGAGCAGTTCTTC
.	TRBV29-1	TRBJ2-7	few	CSVVGQRYEQYF	TGCAGCGTTGTGGGACAAAGATACGAGCAGTACTTC
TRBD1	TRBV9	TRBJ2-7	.	CASSVGGQGEGEQYF	TGTGCCAGCAGCGTAGGGGGACAGGGGGAAGGCGAGCAGTACTTC
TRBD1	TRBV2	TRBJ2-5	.	CASIWDRGKETQYF	TGTGCCAGCATATGGGACAGGGGAAAAGAGACCCAGTACTTC
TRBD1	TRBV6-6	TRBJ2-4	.	CASSYAGTDEMWIQYF	TGTGCCAGCAGTTACGCCGGGACAGACGAAATGTGGATTCAGTACTTC
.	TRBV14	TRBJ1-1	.	CASSQGQNTEAFF	TGTGCCAGCAGCCAAGGACAGAACACTGAAGCTTTCTTT
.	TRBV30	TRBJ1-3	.	CAWSTVSGNTIYF	TGTGCCTGGAGCACAGTCTCTGGAAACACCATATATTTT
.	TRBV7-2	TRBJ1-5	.	CASSGQNNQPQHF	TGTGCCAGCAGCGGACAAAACAATCAGCCCCAGCATTTT
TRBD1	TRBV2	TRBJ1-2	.	CASSERGQGQYGYTF	TGTGCCAGCAGCGAAAGAGGACAGGGTCAATATGGCTACACCTTC
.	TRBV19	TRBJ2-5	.	CASSISLPRTQETQYF	TGTGCCAGTAGTATAAGTCTTCCCAGGACTCAAGAGACCCAGTACTTC
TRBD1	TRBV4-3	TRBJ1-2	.	CASSQMGRTGGSGYTF	TGCGCCAGCAGCCAGATGGGGAGGACAGGGGGCAGTGGCTACACCTTC
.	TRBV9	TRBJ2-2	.	CASSVSAGWISDTGELFF	TGTGCCAGCAGCGTCTCCGCAGGTTGGATCTCGGACACCGGGGAGCTGTTTTTT
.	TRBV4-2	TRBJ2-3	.	CASSPGAQGTDTQYF	TGTGCCAGCAGCCCCGGGGCGCAGGGGACAGATACGCAGTATTTT
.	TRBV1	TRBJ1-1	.	CTTDREGTEAFF	TGCACCACCGACAGGGAAGGAACTGAAGCTTTCTTT
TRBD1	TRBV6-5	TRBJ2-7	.	CASSYGTGYYEQYF	TGTGCCAGCAGTTATGGGACAGGGTATTACGAGCAGTACTTC
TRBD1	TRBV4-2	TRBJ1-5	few	CASSPTQGQGNQPQHF	TGTGCCAGCAGCCCCACCCAGGGACAGGGTAATCAGCCCCAGCATTTT
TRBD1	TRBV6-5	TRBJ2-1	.	CASSYTRQGSYNEQFF	TGTGCCAGCAGTTACACCCGACAGGGATCCTACAATGAGCAGTTCTTC
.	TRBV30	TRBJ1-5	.	CAWSVFRANQPQHF	TGTGCCTGGAGTGTATTCAGGGCAAATCAGCCCCAGCATTTT
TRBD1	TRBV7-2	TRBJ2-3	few	CASSYDGWGQGRDTQYF	TGTGCCAGCAGCTATGACGGTTGGGGACAGGGCAGGGATACGCAGTATTTT
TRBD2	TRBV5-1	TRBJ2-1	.	CASSLSGTSNEQFF	TGCGCCAGCAGCTTGTCGGGGACTAGCAATGAGCAGTTCTTC
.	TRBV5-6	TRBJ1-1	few	CASSPAGNTEAFF	TGTGCCAGCAGCCCAGCGGGGAACACTGAAGCTTTCTTT
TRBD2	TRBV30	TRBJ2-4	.	CAWSDDQGREGFRYIQYF	TGTGCCTGGAGTGATGACCAGGGGCGGGAGGGCTTTAGGTACATTCAGTACTTC
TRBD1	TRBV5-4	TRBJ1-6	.	CASSRTGDNSPLHF	TGTGCCAGCAGCCGGACAGGAGATAATTCACCCCTCCACTTT
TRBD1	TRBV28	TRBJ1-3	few	CASSPGGSGNTIYF	TGTGCCAGCAGTCCAGGGGGCTCTGGAAACACCATATATTTT
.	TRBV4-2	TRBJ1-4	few	CASSQGEGRKLFF	TGTGCCAGCAGCCAAGGCGAGGGCAGAAAACTGTTTTTT
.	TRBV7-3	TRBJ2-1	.	CASSLESYSYNEQFF	TGTGCCAGCAGCCTAGAGAGCTACTCCTACAATGAGCAGTTCTTC